This entry features one T cell receptor (beta chain) sequence. PCR amplification relied on 60 Vbeta primers (plus 13 Jbeta primers). The method was immunoSEQ multiplex PCR; TCRdb's version includes in-frame clones alone and lacks a portion of them. This sample has roughly 90,000 clones, with 74% found just once. This record belongs to a study of cytomegalovirus exposure and HLA in healthy donors. Trimming took off 5 bases at V and 0 bases at J, with 8 bases between the two ends. The CDR3 extends over 14 amino acids. Germline CDR1 and CDR2: WSHSY and SAAADI. The sequenced material came from PBMCs. The receptor was isolated from a man aged 25 to 40 in good health and CMV-seropositive. The chain couples TRBV10-2 to TRBJ1-5; D gene uncertain. The CDR3 loop is CASSLRDSNQPQHF. In DNA form, the CDR3 reads TGCGCCAGCAGTCTACGGGATAGCAATCAGCCCCAGCATTTT.